A selection of T cell receptor beta chains follows, all from one sample in a study of patients and donors after allogeneic stem cell transplantation. MiXCR, applied by TCRdb to the RT-PCR reads, yields one record per CDR3 protein. Of approximately 60,000 distinct CDR3 sequences listed, about 14% were seen once; the top ten hold around 30%. The sequencing input was blood, either unsorted or a sorted T cell fraction (not recorded which). These TCRs come from a human donor who was either an allogeneic HSCT recipient or a stem cell or donor lymphocyte infusion donor (not recorded which). It is not recorded whose cells these are; they may come from a transplant donor. CDR3s include the opening cysteine and the closing phenylalanine or tryptophan. The D gene is left open where the match is weak. Clone size appears in some rows only: once, few, many, or a class for an expanded clone.

j_call,d_call,v_call,clone_size,cdr3_nt,cdr3_aa
TRBJ1-1,TRBD1,TRBV29-1,many,TGCAGCGTTACTTGGACAGGGGTGAAAACTGAAGCTTTCTTT,CSVTWTGVKTEAFF
TRBJ1-4,TRBD1,TRBV12-3/TRBV12-4,many,TGTGCCAGCAGCCACTACCGGGACAGGGATGAAAAACTGTTTTTT,CASSHYRDRDEKLFF
TRBJ2-1,NA,TRBV27,NA,TGTGCCAGCTCCTGGCGGGGCAACAATGAGCAGTTCTTC,CASSWRGNNEQFF
TRBJ2-7,NA,TRBV12-3/TRBV12-4,NA,TGTGCCAGCAGGAATACAGATTGGGGCTACGAGCAGTACTTC,CASRNTDWGYEQYF
TRBJ2-7,TRBD1,TRBV15,few,TGTGCCACCAGCCCGAGCTTTGACAGGGGGCATGAGCAGTACTTC,CATSPSFDRGHEQYF
TRBJ1-1,TRBD1,TRBV12-3/TRBV12-4,NA,TGTGCCAGCAGGGGACAGGGAACTGAAGCTTTCTTT,CASRGQGTEAFF
TRBJ1-1,NA,TRBV5-1,many,TGCGCCAGCAGCTTCCGGGGCACTGAAGCTTTCTTT,CASSFRGTEAFF
TRBJ2-1,TRBD2,TRBV9,few,TGTGCCAGCAGCGTATTAGCGGGTTACAATGAGCAGTTCTTC,CASSVLAGYNEQFF
TRBJ1-4,NA,TRBV29-1,NA,TGCAGCGTCGGACGACAATCCGAGGGCAATAATGAAAAACTGTTTTTT,CSVGRQSEGNNEKLFF
TRBJ1-4,NA,TRBV20-1,NA,TGCAGTGCTAGGATCCCCGGAGCCGGGGAAAAACTGTTTTTT,CSARIPGAGEKLFF
TRBJ2-2,TRBD2,TRBV5-1,few,TGCGCCAGCAGCCTATCTAGCGGGACGGTACCCAGCGGGGAGCTGTTTTTT,CASSLSSGTVPSGELFF
TRBJ2-1,TRBD2,TRBV20-1,NA,TGCAGGGCCCTGGCGGGAGGTTGGAATGAGCAGTTCTTC,CRALAGGWNEQFF
TRBJ2-1,TRBD1,TRBV3-1,few,TGTGCCAGCAGTCTCGACAGGGAGTATAATGAGCAGTTCTTC,CASSLDREYNEQFF
TRBJ2-1,NA,TRBV20-1,few,TGCAGTGCTAGCGTGATGATCAGGGGCTATAATGAGCAGTTCTTC,CSASVMIRGYNEQFF
TRBJ2-7,NA,TRBV6-6,NA,TGTGCCAGCAGTTACTCGGGGGCGGGCGAGGGGTACGAGCAGTACTTC,CASSYSGAGEGYEQYF
TRBJ2-7,NA,TRBV6-2/TRBV6-3,many,TGTGCCAGCAGTGATTCGTACGAGCAGTACTTC,CASSDSYEQYF
TRBJ2-1,TRBD1,TRBV20-1,NA,TGCAGTGCTAGGGTGACAGGGTTCTACAATGAGCAGTTCTTC,CSARVTGFYNEQFF
TRBJ1-1,NA,TRBV9,many,TGTGCCAGCAGCCCCCGGACAGAAACGACTGAAGCTTTCTTT,CASSPRTETTEAFF
TRBJ1-2,NA,TRBV18,few,TGTGCCAGCTCACCACTGGGGGCTCCGGTCTATGGCTACACCTTC,CASSPLGAPVYGYTF
TRBJ2-1,TRBD2,TRBV7-9,few,TGTGCCAGCAGCGGGAAGCGGGAGTGGGTGGGATTCTACAATGAGCAGTTCTTC,CASSGKREWVGFYNEQFF
TRBJ1-1,NA,TRBV29-1,many,TGCAGCGCGGCAGACTCCACTGAAGCTTTCTTT,CSAADSTEAFF
TRBJ2-7,NA,TRBV6-5,many,TGTGCCAGCAGTTACTCTAACGAGCAGTACTTC,CASSYSNEQYF
TRBJ2-4,NA,TRBV6-5,few,TGTGCCAGCAGGAAAGGGCCGGGACTAGCCAAAAACATTCAGTACTTC,CASRKGPGLAKNIQYF
TRBJ2-1,NA,TRBV4-2,NA,TGTGCCAGCAGCCGACAGAGGGAGCAGTTCTTC,CASSRQREQFF
TRBJ1-4,NA,TRBV20-1,NA,TGCAGTGCTAGATTGGAGGGGCGGGGTGAAAAACTGTTTTTT,CSARLEGRGEKLFF
TRBJ2-1,NA,TRBV4-2,NA,TGTGCCAGCAGCCAAGTTCTAGATGAGCAGTTCTTC,CASSQVLDEQFF
TRBJ2-1,NA,TRBV12-3/TRBV12-4,many,TGTGCCAGCACCTGGGGGAATGAGCAGTTCTTC,CASTWGNEQFF
TRBJ2-3,NA,TRBV2,few,TGTGCCAGCCCGGGACCAGCAACAGATACGCAGTATTTT,CASPGPATDTQYF
TRBJ1-2,NA,TRBV27,many,TGTGCCAGCAGTTTAAATAAGGGCAAGGGAGTCTATGGCTACACCTTC,CASSLNKGKGVYGYTF
TRBJ1-3,NA,TRBV30,few,TGTGCCCCCCCCGAGCGCGGGGGGCGCGGAAACACCATATATTTT,CAPPERGGRGNTIYF
TRBJ2-3,TRBD2,TRBV5-5,many,TGTGCCAGCAGCCTCAGTGGACTAGCGGGTAGCACAGATACGCAGTATTTT,CASSLSGLAGSTDTQYF
TRBJ2-1,NA,TRBV19,NA,TGTGCCAGTAGTATAAGGGCAGAGTTCTACAATGAGCAGTTCTTC,CASSIRAEFYNEQFF
TRBJ2-6,NA,TRBV6-2/TRBV6-3,NA,TGTGCCAGCAGTTACTTAAAGGACAGTCCTGGGGCCAACGTCCTGACTTTC,CASSYLKDSPGANVLTF
TRBJ1-1,NA,TRBV5-1,many,TGCGCCAGCAGCCAGAATCAGGGGATAGAGTACATGAACACTGAAGCTTTCTTT,CASSQNQGIEYMNTEAFF
TRBJ2-2,NA,TRBV2,NA,TGTGCCAGCAGTATTACGAACCTCCCGAACACCGGGGAGCTGTTTTTT,CASSITNLPNTGELFF
TRBJ1-2,TRBD1,TRBV7-8,few,TGTGCCAGCAGCTCAAGCAAAGTCGACAGGGGGGATAACTATGGCTACACCTTC,CASSSSKVDRGDNYGYTF
TRBJ1-1,TRBD1,TRBV3-1,many,TGTGCCAGCAGCCAACAGGGGGGGAACACTGAAGCTTTCTTT,CASSQQGGNTEAFF